A selection of T cell receptor beta chains follows, all from one sample in a study of blood T cell repertoires in COVID-19. Profiled with immunoSEQ multiplex PCR; TCRdb holds only in-frame clones, not every one. This table has 90,000 to 150,000 clones, 70% to 80% appearing once. The sequenced sample consisted of peripheral blood. The receptors here all came from a human donor in a cohort sampled during active COVID-19. The CDR3 runs from the conserved cysteine through the conserved F or W. A D gene is named only where the DNA matches it firmly. Clone size is not always given. Where it is, it says once, few, many or a class for expanded clones.

v_gene	abundance	j_gene	d_gene	CDR3nt	CDR3aa
TRBV14	.	TRBJ1-2	.	TGTGCCAGCAGCCAAGTGTTTAGGCCAGGGGCTTTGGATGGCTACACCTTC	CASSQVFRPGALDGYTF
TRBV9	once	TRBJ2-7	.	TGTGCCAGCAGCGTAAACGGCCCCGGGGAGCAGTACTTC	CASSVNGPGEQYF
TRBV12-5	.	TRBJ1-5	.	TGTGCTAGTGGTTGGACACCGGAGCCGTTACGGCAGAGCAATCAGCCCCAGCATTTT	CASGWTPEPLRQSNQPQHF
TRBV3-1/TRBV3-2	few	TRBJ1-6	.	TGTGCCAGCAGCCAAGGGGGGGAGGCCCTCCACTTT	CASSQGGEALHF
TRBV4-2	.	TRBJ1-4	TRBD1	TGTGCCAGCGCCGGGACAGCTAATGAAAAACTGTTTTTT	CASAGTANEKLFF
TRBV5-1	.	TRBJ2-6	.	TGCGCCAGCAGCTTGGATTTCGCGAGCTCTGGGGCCAACGTCCTGACTTTC	CASSLDFASSGANVLTF
TRBV27	.	TRBJ2-7	TRBD2	TGTGCCAGCAGTCCACTAGCGGGGGGAAACTACGAGCAGTACTTC	CASSPLAGGNYEQYF
TRBV10-3	.	TRBJ1-1	.	TGTGCCATCAATAACAATCGGAACACTGAAGCTTTCTTT	CAINNNRNTEAFF
TRBV3-1/TRBV3-2	many	TRBJ1-4	TRBD1	TGTGCCAGCAGTTTGACAGGGAACAACGGAAAACTGTTTTTT	CASSLTGNNGKLFF
TRBV13	.	TRBJ2-2	TRBD2	TGTGCCAGCAGCACGATGGGAGGACTAGCGTCTCACACCGGGGAGCTGTTTTTT	CASSTMGGLASHTGELFF
TRBV4-2	.	TRBJ2-3	.	TGTGCCAGCAGCCATCCCTCGGGGGATACGCAGTATTTT	CASSHPSGDTQYF
TRBV5-1	.	TRBJ1-3	.	TGCGCCAGCAGCTTGGATGGGGCAGCTGGAAACACCATATATTTT	CASSLDGAAGNTIYF
TRBV2	.	TRBJ2-7	.	TGTGCCAGCAGCACTACCAGGGTACAGTACTTC	CASSTTRVQYF
TRBV11-2	few	TRBJ2-7	TRBD1	TGTGCCAGCAGCCCCGACAGGGACGAGCAGTACTTC	CASSPDRDEQYF
TRBV11-2	once	TRBJ2-7	.	TGTGCCAGCAGCTTATACCGAGGGTACTCCTACGAGCAGTACTTC	CASSLYRGYSYEQYF
TRBV25-1	.	TRBJ2-7	.	TGTGCCAGCAGCCCCCACAGGGTGTCCGACGAGCAGTACTTC	CASSPHRVSDEQYF
TRBV2	.	TRBJ2-7	.	TGTGCCAGCAGTGTTCAGGGATTCGAGCAGTACTTC	CASSVQGFEQYF
TRBV4-1	.	TRBJ1-1	.	TGCGCCAGCAGCCAAGATTACAGTAACACTGAAGCTTTCTTT	CASSQDYSNTEAFF
TRBV5-1	.	TRBJ1-1	.	TGCGCCAGCAGCTTGTCCCAGGGAATCGACACTGAAGCTTTCTTT	CASSLSQGIDTEAFF
TRBV27	.	TRBJ2-7	.	TGTGCCAGCAGCCTCCCGGGCTCCTACGAGCAGTACTTC	CASSLPGSYEQYF
TRBV23-1	.	TRBJ2-1	TRBD1	TGCGCCAGCAGTCAGTTCCCGGGACAGGGCCTCGACAATGAGCAGTTCTTC	CASSQFPGQGLDNEQFF
TRBV28	once	TRBJ2-7	TRBD1	TGTGCCAGCAACCCCCCCGGGACAGGGTACTACGAGCAGTACTTC	CASNPPGTGYYEQYF
TRBV2	few	TRBJ2-7	.	TGTGCCAGCATCGAGGGGGTCACCGCCCCCTACGAGCAGTACTTC	CASIEGVTAPYEQYF
TRBV4-2	.	TRBJ1-5	.	TGTGCCAGCAGCCAAGAGTACGGGACTGGAGGTCAGCCCCAGCATTTT	CASSQEYGTGGQPQHF
TRBV5-5	.	TRBJ2-7	.	TGTGCCAGCAGCTTTATCGGGAATGAGCAGTACTTC	CASSFIGNEQYF
TRBV7-8	.	TRBJ2-7	.	TGTGCCAGCAGCCCCTCGGTAGTCGAGGACTCCTACGAGCAGTACTTC	CASSPSVVEDSYEQYF
TRBV11-3	.	TRBJ2-5	TRBD1	TGTGCCAGCAGCCCAAGACAGGGGGCTTTGGAGACCCAGTACTTC	CASSPRQGALETQYF